The rows below give T cell receptor beta chains drawn from one sample of a study of blood T cell repertoires in COVID-19. The repertoire was sequenced with immunoSEQ multiplex PCR; TCRdb's copy has only in-frame clones and lacks some. This table has 220,000 or so clones, 84% appearing once. Source material: PBMCs or T cells enriched from blood (not recorded which). The source of these receptors is a woman between 40 and 55 years old who had recovered from COVID-19. The CDR3 runs from the conserved cysteine through the conserved F or W. Fields, in order: D gene, clone size, V gene, J gene, CDR3 DNA, CDR3 protein. A D gene is named only where the DNA matches it firmly. Clone size is given for some rows only: seen once, a few or many times, or a class if the clone is expanded.

d_call: -; clone_size: -; v_call: TRBV6-5; j_call: TRBJ2-3; cdr3_nt: TGTGCCAGCAGGCGACAGGATACGCAGTATTTT; cdr3_aa: CASRRQDTQYF
d_call: -; clone_size: -; v_call: TRBV25-1; j_call: TRBJ1-1; cdr3_nt: TGTGCCAGCAGTGCGACGACGGGGATCACTGAAGCTTTCTTT; cdr3_aa: CASSATTGITEAFF
d_call: -; clone_size: -; v_call: TRBV3-1/TRBV3-2; j_call: TRBJ1-2; cdr3_nt: TGTGCCAGCAGCCAAGAGGAGGGTCGCAGTGGCTACACCTTC; cdr3_aa: CASSQEEGRSGYTF
d_call: -; clone_size: -; v_call: TRBV24-1; j_call: TRBJ1-5; cdr3_nt: TGTGCCACCAGTGATTTGAGGACAAGAAATCAGCCCCAGCATTTT; cdr3_aa: CATSDLRTRNQPQHF
d_call: -; clone_size: -; v_call: TRBV2; j_call: TRBJ1-1; cdr3_nt: TGTGCCAGCAGTAGACAGTTGAACACTGAAGCTTTCTTT; cdr3_aa: CASSRQLNTEAFF
d_call: TRBD1; clone_size: -; v_call: TRBV11-3; j_call: TRBJ1-3; cdr3_nt: TGTGCCAGCAGCCAGGGGACAGGTCGAAACACCATATATTTT; cdr3_aa: CASSQGTGRNTIYF
d_call: TRBD2; clone_size: few; v_call: TRBV14; j_call: TRBJ2-2; cdr3_nt: TGTGCCAGCAGCCCGCGGGGGGTTGGGCCCGGGGAGCTGTTTTTT; cdr3_aa: CASSPRGVGPGELFF
d_call: TRBD2; clone_size: few; v_call: TRBV7-2; j_call: TRBJ2-1; cdr3_nt: TGTGCCAGCAGCTTTACCGGGACTAGTAGCAATGAGCAGTTCTTC; cdr3_aa: CASSFTGTSSNEQFF
d_call: TRBD1; clone_size: -; v_call: TRBV19; j_call: TRBJ1-5; cdr3_nt: TGTGCCAGTAGTATTTCCGGGACAGGGACTCAGCCCCAGCATTTT; cdr3_aa: CASSISGTGTQPQHF
d_call: TRBD1; clone_size: -; v_call: TRBV4-1; j_call: TRBJ1-1; cdr3_nt: TGCGCCAGCAGCCCCCTCCTGGACAGGGGATACACTGAAGCTTTCTTT; cdr3_aa: CASSPLLDRGYTEAFF
d_call: TRBD1; clone_size: -; v_call: TRBV29-1; j_call: TRBJ1-2; cdr3_nt: TGCAGCGTCGGGACAGCCACCCAGAATGGCTACACCTTC; cdr3_aa: CSVGTATQNGYTF
d_call: -; clone_size: few; v_call: TRBV28; j_call: TRBJ1-3; cdr3_nt: TGTGCCAGCAGTCCACCGGGCGGGGTGAACACCATATATTTT; cdr3_aa: CASSPPGGVNTIYF
d_call: -; clone_size: -; v_call: TRBV7-2; j_call: TRBJ2-5; cdr3_nt: TGTGCCAGCAGCTGGGCGGGAAATATTCAAGAGACCCAGTACTTC; cdr3_aa: CASSWAGNIQETQYF
d_call: TRBD2; clone_size: -; v_call: TRBV18; j_call: TRBJ2-6; cdr3_nt: TGTGCCAGCTCACCGTCTAGCGGGAGGGCGACTGGGGCCAACGTCCTGACTTTC; cdr3_aa: CASSPSSGRATGANVLTF
d_call: -; clone_size: few; v_call: TRBV29-1; j_call: TRBJ2-3; cdr3_nt: TGCAGCGTTCGGGGGGCGGGGACCACAGATACGCAGTATTTT; cdr3_aa: CSVRGAGTTDTQYF
d_call: TRBD2; clone_size: -; v_call: TRBV29-1; j_call: TRBJ2-1; cdr3_nt: TGCAGCGTTGGCTCACTAGCGGGATACTACAATGAGCAGTTCTTC; cdr3_aa: CSVGSLAGYYNEQFF
d_call: TRBD2; clone_size: few; v_call: TRBV7-2; j_call: TRBJ2-5; cdr3_nt: TGTGCCAGCAGCTTAAACCCACCTAGCGGAGGGGAGACCCAGTACTTC; cdr3_aa: CASSLNPPSGGETQYF
d_call: -; clone_size: -; v_call: TRBV6-5; j_call: TRBJ2-3; cdr3_nt: TGTGCCAGCAGACGGGGAGCCGGAGATACGCAGTATTTT; cdr3_aa: CASRRGAGDTQYF
d_call: TRBD1; clone_size: -; v_call: TRBV9; j_call: TRBJ2-7; cdr3_nt: TGTGCCAGCAGCGTAACCGGACAGGGTGGCGAGCAGTACTTC; cdr3_aa: CASSVTGQGGEQYF
d_call: TRBD2; clone_size: -; v_call: TRBV28; j_call: TRBJ2-1; cdr3_nt: TGTGCCAGCAGTTTAACTAGCGGGAGATGGGGCAATGAGCAGTTCTTC; cdr3_aa: CASSLTSGRWGNEQFF
d_call: -; clone_size: -; v_call: TRBV29-1; j_call: TRBJ1-3; cdr3_nt: TGCAGCGGGACTTCTGGAAACACCATATATTTT; cdr3_aa: CSGTSGNTIYF
d_call: -; clone_size: -; v_call: TRBV4-1; j_call: TRBJ2-1; cdr3_nt: TGCGCCAGCAGCTTCAGGGGAAATGAGCAGTTCTTC; cdr3_aa: CASSFRGNEQFF
d_call: -; clone_size: -; v_call: TRBV7-2; j_call: TRBJ2-1; cdr3_nt: TGTGCCAGCGGCGAAGGACCCCGCGGGCTCAATGAGCAGTTCTTC; cdr3_aa: CASGEGPRGLNEQFF
d_call: TRBD2; clone_size: -; v_call: TRBV4-1; j_call: TRBJ2-1; cdr3_nt: TGCGCCAGCAGCCAGGTGGGGGAGGGTAATGAGCAGTTCTTC; cdr3_aa: CASSQVGEGNEQFF
d_call: -; clone_size: -; v_call: TRBV27; j_call: TRBJ2-1; cdr3_nt: TGTGCCAGCAGTTTGTTCGGACTCAATGAGCAGTTCTTC; cdr3_aa: CASSLFGLNEQFF
d_call: -; clone_size: -; v_call: TRBV28; j_call: TRBJ1-6; cdr3_nt: TGTGCCAGCAGCCAAGACCGGGAAAGTTCACCCCTCCACTTT; cdr3_aa: CASSQDRESSPLHF
d_call: -; clone_size: -; v_call: TRBV6-2/TRBV6-3; j_call: TRBJ1-2; cdr3_nt: TGTGCCAGCAGTTATCTAACAGGGAATAGACTCTATGGCTACACCTTC; cdr3_aa: CASSYLTGNRLYGYTF
d_call: TRBD2; clone_size: few; v_call: TRBV6-2/TRBV6-3; j_call: TRBJ2-1; cdr3_nt: TGTGCCAGCAGTTCCTACGGGACTAGTATGTACAATGAGCAGTTCTTC; cdr3_aa: CASSSYGTSMYNEQFF
d_call: TRBD1; clone_size: -; v_call: TRBV28; j_call: TRBJ2-3; cdr3_nt: TGTGCCAGCAGTAGTCTGGGTAGGACAGGGTCGGCAGATACGCAGTATTTT; cdr3_aa: CASSSLGRTGSADTQYF
d_call: TRBD1; clone_size: -; v_call: TRBV5-1; j_call: TRBJ1-2; cdr3_nt: TGCGCCAGCAGCGACAAGACAGGGGTAACTCTCTATGGCTACACCTTC; cdr3_aa: CASSDKTGVTLYGYTF
d_call: -; clone_size: -; v_call: TRBV6-5; j_call: TRBJ1-1; cdr3_nt: TGTGCCAGCAGTACAGGGCGGAACACTGAAGCTTTCTTT; cdr3_aa: CASSTGRNTEAFF
d_call: TRBD1; clone_size: -; v_call: TRBV3-1/TRBV3-2; j_call: TRBJ1-2; cdr3_nt: TGTGCCAGCAGCCAGTGGGACAGGTACTATGGCTACACCTTC; cdr3_aa: CASSQWDRYYGYTF
d_call: -; clone_size: -; v_call: TRBV11-2; j_call: TRBJ2-7; cdr3_nt: TGTGCCAGCAGCTTAGGACGGACTACCTACGAGCAGTACTTC; cdr3_aa: CASSLGRTTYEQYF
d_call: -; clone_size: -; v_call: TRBV7-9; j_call: TRBJ2-5; cdr3_nt: TGTGCCAGCAGCCCCGGAGGAGGGATAGAGACCCAGTACTTC; cdr3_aa: CASSPGGGIETQYF
d_call: -; clone_size: -; v_call: TRBV11-3; j_call: TRBJ1-1; cdr3_nt: TGTGCCAGCAGCCGGGGAGAGAACACTGAAGCTTTCTTT; cdr3_aa: CASSRGENTEAFF
d_call: -; clone_size: few; v_call: TRBV3-1/TRBV3-2; j_call: TRBJ2-1; cdr3_nt: TGTGCCAGCAGTTACGGGTACAATGAGCAGTTCTTC; cdr3_aa: CASSYGYNEQFF
d_call: -; clone_size: -; v_call: TRBV9; j_call: TRBJ2-1; cdr3_nt: TGTGCCAGCAGCGCATCCGGTATTGGCTCCTACAATGAGCAGTTCTTC; cdr3_aa: CASSASGIGSYNEQFF
d_call: TRBD2; clone_size: -; v_call: TRBV2; j_call: TRBJ2-2; cdr3_nt: TGTGCCAGCACTCGAATAGCGGGGACTACCGGGGAGCTGTTTTTT; cdr3_aa: CASTRIAGTTGELFF
d_call: TRBD1; clone_size: -; v_call: TRBV28; j_call: TRBJ2-6; cdr3_nt: TGTGCCAGCAAACCCGGACAGGCCCCATCTGGGGCCAACGTCCTGACTTTC; cdr3_aa: CASKPGQAPSGANVLTF
d_call: -; clone_size: many; v_call: TRBV18; j_call: TRBJ1-3; cdr3_nt: TGTGCCAGCCGAGACTTAACCGGAAACACCATATATTTT; cdr3_aa: CASRDLTGNTIYF